This TCR beta chain was captured in a study of CD8+CD57+ T cells in acquired aplastic anemia. Germline V gene lookup returns CDR1 SEHNR and CDR2 FQNEAQ (reference sequence). The CDR3 has 15 amino acids. The trim removed 5 bases at V and 3 bases at J, leaving 10 bases unmatched. Using genomic DNA as the template, TCR beta VDJ and CDR3 profiling was carried out. TCRdb redid the calling of the reads with MiXCR, one entry per CDR3 protein. Of 100,000 to 150,000 distinct CDR3 sequences in the sample, 48% were seen once. The TCR sequence derives from a human donor in good health, serving as a control. The sample comprised sorted CD4+, CD8+, or CD8+CD57+ T cells (not recorded which) from PBMCs. The V and J genes are TRBV7-9 and TRBJ2-7, with 7 nucleotides matching TRBD1. The CDR3: CASSSSTGSGYEQYF. The CDR3 DNA reads TGTGCCAGCAGCAGTTCGACAGGGTCAGGCTACGAGCAGTACTTC.